Shown below are 14 T cell receptor beta chains from a single sample sequenced in a study of shared clonotypes between healthy human individuals. The table came from immunoSEQ multiplex PCR; TCRdb's copy has only in-frame clones and leaves some out. This sample has about 2.2 million clones, with 85% to 95% found just once. As defined, naive CD8 cells were CD45RO-negative and positively selected for CCR7, with terminally differentiated effector memory CD45RA+ cells excluded. The sequenced sample was naive CD8+ T cells from PBMCs. The receptors come from a man between 18 and 35 years old in good health. Some clones in this sample may be carry-over from other donors' samples.

The rearrangement uses TRBV6-6 and TRBJ2-7; the D gene could be TRBD1 or TRBD2 (5 bases each). The germline V gene encodes CDR1 MNHNY and CDR2 SVGAGI (reference sequence). This CDR3 is built from 14 residues. Trimming pared 6 bases from V and 3 bases from J, leaving 15 bases between. CDR3 sequence reads: CASSTGRTFYEQYF. CDR3 DNA: TGTGCCAGCAGCACGGGGCGGACATTCTACGAGCAGTACTTC.

V gene TRBV10-2 combines with J gene TRBJ2-5; D gene unclear. CDR1 WSHSY and CDR2 SAAADI come from the germline V gene. This CDR3 contains 10 residues. V lost 9 bases and J lost 5, with 7 bases in between. The CDR3 nucleotides are TGCGCCAGTCTTGGGGAGACCCAGTACTTC. As protein: CASLGETQYF.

This sequence joins TRBV5-5 and TRBJ2-7; D call uncertain. CDR3 length equals 13 residues. CDR1 is SGHKS and CDR2 is YYEKEE in the germline V gene (reference sequence). Trimming took 1 base from V and 1 from J, leaving 6 bases between them. CDR3 nucleotides: TGTGCCAGCAGCTTGCTTCCGTCCTACGAGCAGTACTTC. This translates into CASSLLPSYEQYF.

V and J are TRBV6-5 and TRBJ2-1; perhaps D is TRBD1 or TRBD2 (5 bases each). The CDR3 is 16 residues long. Germline V gene lookup returns CDR1 MNHEY and CDR2 SVGAGI. Trimming left V 4 bases short and J 9 bases short, with 22 bases between. The CDR3 nucleotides are TGTGCCAGCAGTTTTCTTGAGGGGAATCCGGCGGGTGAGCAGTTCTTC. The encoded protein is CASSFLEGNPAGEQFF.

The V call is TRBV28, the J call TRBJ2-3, with 10 positions matching TRBD2. CDR3 length equals 17 residues. Unmatched junction bases numbered 8, after V lost 3 bases and J lost 2 bases. Germline assignment: CDR1 MDHEN and CDR2 SYDVKM. The DNA of the CDR3 is TGTGCCAGCAGTTTCTTCGCTAGCGGGAGTCCCACAGATACGCAGTATTTT. As protein: CASSFFASGSPTDTQYF.

This chain connects TRBV7-9 to TRBJ2-5; D gene unclear. With 4 bases removed from V and 7 bases from J, the gap between germline ends came to 16 bases. Per the germline V gene, CDR1 is SEHNR and CDR2 is FQNEAQ (reference sequence). The CDR3 contains 14 residues. As DNA, the CDR3 is TGTGCCAGCAGCTACAGCGACCCCACGGGGACCCAGTACTTC. Encoded protein: CASSYSDPTGTQYF.

The gene calls are TRBV7-9 and TRBJ2-7; TRBD2 matches at 15 bases. The CDR3 runs 16 residues. V lost 4 bases, J lost 6 bases, and 7 bases stayed unmatched. Germline loops: CDR1 SEHNR, CDR2 FQNEAQ (reference sequence). In nucleotides, the CDR3 is TGTGCCAGCAGCTCAGGACTAGCGGGAGGGCCGGGCGAGCAGTACTTC. Amino acids: CASSSGLAGGPGEQYF.

The rearrangement links TRBV11-3 to TRBJ2-1, with D perhaps TRBD2 (7 bases). V was trimmed by 0 bases and J by 9 bases, leaving 21 bases between them. The CDR3 totals 17 residues. In germline, CDR1 is SGHNT, CDR2 YENEEA. The CDR3 loop is CASSLDGPRSAGAEQFF. The CDR3 DNA reads as TGTGCCAGCAGCTTAGATGGTCCCCGGTCGGCGGGGGCTGAGCAGTTCTTC.

The CDR3 protein is CATSRDLAGGSGNEQFF. In DNA, the CDR3 is TGTGCCACCAGCAGAGATCTGGCGGGAGGGAGTGGAAATGAGCAGTTCTTC. The chain employs TRBV15 and TRBJ2-1; 9 bases line up with TRBD2. The J segment lost 7 bases and the V segment lost 0 bases, leaving 10 bases of the junction unmatched. This CDR3 is built from 17 residues. The V gene's germline CDR1 is LNHNV and CDR2 YYDKDF (reference sequence).

This chain joins TRBV7-9 and TRBJ2-7, with D maybe TRBD1 (5 bases). CDR3 size: 14 residues. Germline V CDR1 and CDR2: SEHNR, FQNEAQ (reference sequence). Trimming removed 3 bases at V and 3 bases at J, with 12 bases between. The CDR3 DNA reads TGTGCCAGCAGCTTTGTTGATAGGGGCTACGAGCAGTACTTC. Translation gives CASSFVDRGYEQYF.

Turning to this clone: This same CDR3 is encoded by further DNA sequences in the sample. CDR3 sequence: CASSVGAGGYEQYF. The DNA for the CDR3 is TGTGCCAGCAGCGTAGGGGCAGGGGGCTACGAGCAGTACTTC. The rearrangement joins TRBV9 to TRBJ2-7; TRBD1 matches at 7 bases. The germline CDR1 and CDR2 sequences are SGDLS and YYNGEE. Trimming took 0 bases from V and 3 from J; bases not matched to a gene: 3. The CDR3 has 14 residues.

About this clone: Other DNA sequences of this sample code for an identical CDR3. This rearrangement joins TRBV29-1 to TRBJ1-1, with D possibly TRBD1 on 5 matching bases. Germline V lookup: CDR1 SQVTM, CDR2 ANQGSEA. The CDR3 loop spans 13 amino acids. Trimming shortened V by 1 base and J by 5 bases, and 11 bases separated the two germline ends. The chain's CDR3 is CSVEGGEGTEAFF. The CDR3 bases are TGCAGCGTTGAAGGGGGGGAAGGGACTGAAGCTTTCTTT.

This clone was seen a single time. Here the CDR3 reads CASSWENRGLGELFF. The CDR3 DNA follows: TGTGCCAGCAGTTGGGAGAACAGGGGTTTAGGGGAGCTGTTTTTT. The V call is TRBV27, the J call TRBJ2-2, with 7 bases aligning to TRBD1. The CDR3 has 15 residues. The J segment lost 8 bases and the V segment lost 4 bases, leaving 10 bases of the junction unmatched. CDR1 and CDR2 from the germline V gene are MNHEY and SMNVEV (reference sequence).

V is TRBV27 and J is TRBJ2-7; 9 bases fit TRBD1. The CDR3 has 19 residues. In germline, CDR1 is MNHEY, CDR2 SMNVEV (reference sequence). After removal of 2 bases from V and 3 bases from J, the junction contained 17 bases not matched to a gene. In DNA, the CDR3 is TGTGCCAGCAGTTTAATCCGAGGTGGGATAACAGGGGGCCGCTACGAGCAGTACTTC. Protein sequence: CASSLIRGGITGGRYEQYF.